These 25 T cell receptor beta chains were sequenced from one sample in a study of cytomegalovirus exposure and HLA in healthy donors. Libraries were prepared by immunoSEQ multiplex PCR; TCRdb keeps only in-frame clonotypes and omits some of them. Of 85,000 to 95,000 clones in the sample, 96% were seen once. Sequenced: PBMCs. These receptors originate from a man between 18 and 29 years old in good health and CMV-seronegative.

The chain has TRBV5-1 and TRBJ2-2; D not certain. Per the germline V gene, CDR1 is SGHRS and CDR2 is YFSETQ. The CDR3 spans 14 residues. Trimming took 6 bases from V and 4 from J, leaving 13 bases between them. CDR3 sequence reads: CASTVVASTGELFF. The CDR3 DNA is TGCGCCAGCACAGTAGTGGCTAGCACCGGGGAGCTGTTTTTT.

The genes are TRBV28 and TRBJ2-1; the D gene is possibly TRBD2 (5 bases). The ends were cut back, 2 bases at V and 0 bases at J, with 17 bases in the middle. Germline loops: CDR1 MDHEN, CDR2 SYDVKM. This CDR3 spans 18 amino acids. CDR3 DNA: TGTGCCAGCAGTTTAAGGTTCGGACTCAAGAGCTCCTACAATGAGCAGTTCTTC. This encodes CASSLRFGLKSSYNEQFF.

This rearrangement joins TRBV28 to TRBJ2-7; possible D gene TRBD2, 6 bases. This CDR3 has 17 residues. From germline, CDR1 is MDHEN and CDR2 SYDVKM. V lost 5 bases to trimming and J lost 1 base, with 21 bases between them. The CDR3, as DNA: TGTGCCAGCAGTCCCGCGGGGATAGGGAAGCGGTCCTACGAGCAGTACTTC. This translates into CASSPAGIGKRSYEQYF.

The chain combines TRBV6-4 with TRBJ2-2; weak D call: TRBD1 (6 bases). The CDR3 runs 14 residues. Trimming took 5 bases from V and 4 from J, leaving 11 bases between them. Looked up from germline, CDR1 is MRHNA and CDR2 is SNTAGT. Written as DNA, the CDR3 is TGTGCCAGCAGTCACAGGGCGGGCACCGGGGAGCTGTTTTTT. This translates into CASSHRAGTGELFF.

V gene TRBV11-3 combines with J gene TRBJ1-1, with unresolved D. V lost 1 base and J 4 bases, leaving 10 bases between the germline ends. Germline V gene data show CDR1 as SGHNT and CDR2 as YENEEA. The CDR3 sequence is 14 residues long. Here the CDR3 reads CASSLVREGTEAFF. The CDR3, as DNA: TGTGCCAGCAGCTTAGTTAGGGAGGGCACTGAAGCTTTCTTT.

The V and J genes are TRBV5-6 and TRBJ2-7, with unresolved D. Germline-derived CDR1 and CDR2 are SGHDT and YYEEEE. Trimming took 0 bases from V and 1 from J, leaving 14 bases between them. CDR3 size: 16 residues. Here the CDR3 DNA reads TGTGCCAGCAGCTTGGGCGGTTTTGGCCCATCCTACGAGCAGTACGTC. Protein sequence: CASSLGGFGPSYEQYV.

The CDR3 bases are TGTGCCAGCAGCCGGACAGGGGGACCCTACGAGCAGTACGTC. Protein: CASSRTGGPYEQYV. The chain combines TRBV7-2 with TRBJ2-7; 10 nucleotides line up with TRBD1. The CDR3 totals 14 residues. Unmatched junction bases numbered 3, after V lost 5 bases and J lost 2 bases. Germline V gives CDR1 SGHTA, CDR2 FQGNSA.

The chain uses TRBV7-9 and TRBJ2-5, with D tentatively TRBD1 (7 bases). The germline V gene has CDR1 SEHNR and CDR2 FQNEAQ (reference sequence). This CDR3 has 15 amino acids. V was cut by 3 bases and J by 2 bases, with 13 bases left in between. The CDR3 DNA sequence: TGTGCCAGCAGCTTTTCGGGGGACAGACAAGAGACCCAGTACTTC. It specifies CASSFSGDRQETQYF.

The J gene is TRBJ2-2, the V gene TRBV7-3, with D maybe TRBD1 (6 bases). Germline-derived CDR1 and CDR2 are SGHTA and FQGTGA. The length of the CDR3 is 15 residues. V lost 8 bases and J lost 3, with 16 bases in between. The CDR3 region has the DNA TGTGCCAGCGGACTCAACAGGGTGGACACCGGGGAGCTGTTTTTT. This sequence encodes CASGLNRVDTGELFF.

This clone was observed once. The chain combines TRBV18 with TRBJ2-3; TRBD2 is a possible D gene (5 bases). The CDR3 runs 14 residues. Between the trimmed V and J ends, which lost 0 bases and 6 bases, there was a span of 10 bases. CDR1 is KGHSH, CDR2 LQKENI, per germline. DNA of the CDR3: TGTGCCAGCTCACCACCGTCGAGGGATGATACGCAGTATTTT. This gives the protein CASSPPSRDDTQYF.

V usage is TRBV5-4 and J usage is TRBJ2-2; 9 nucleotides agree with TRBD1. V was clipped by 4 bases and J by 6 bases; unmatched bases: 1. The germline V gene encodes CDR1 SGHNT and CDR2 YYREEE (reference sequence). This CDR3 spans 13 amino acids. CDR3 in amino acids: CASSTGGAGELFF. In DNA, the CDR3 is TGTGCCAGCAGCACAGGGGGCGCCGGGGAGCTGTTTTTT.

The rearrangement joins TRBV6-1 to TRBJ1-5, with 9 nucleotides matching TRBD1. The CDR3 spans 18 residues. Per the germline V gene, CDR1 is MNHNS and CDR2 is SASEGT. V shed 2 bases and J 6 bases; nucleotides not matched to a gene: 14. The CDR3 DNA follows: TGTGCCAGCAGTGAAATGAGAGCAAATCGACAGGGGGGTCAGCCCCAGCATTTT. Amino acid sequence: CASSEMRANRQGGQPQHF.

V and J are TRBV5-8 and TRBJ2-5; tentatively, D is TRBD2 (5 bases). V lost 3 bases and J 5 bases, leaving 14 bases between the germline ends. The CDR3 totals 14 residues. The V gene's germline CDR1 is SGHTS and CDR2 YDEGEE. CDR3 coding DNA: TGTGCCAGCAGCTGGAGGTCGGTGGGGGAGACCCAGTACTTC. It specifies CASSWRSVGETQYF.

The V call is TRBV11-2, the J call TRBJ2-7; tentative D call: TRBD1 (6 bases). V shed 3 bases and J shed 7 bases, with 10 bases lying between them. The CDR3 extends over 12 amino acids. Germline CDR1 SGHAT, CDR2 FQNNGV. CDR3 protein: CASSLTQGEQYF. DNA of the CDR3: TGTGCCAGCAGCTTGACTCAGGGGGAGCAGTACTTC.

The V and J genes are TRBV27 and TRBJ2-1; 7 bases agree with TRBD2. The CDR3 has 15 amino acids. V shed 8 bases and J 1 base; nucleotides not matched to a gene: 8. Per germline, CDR1 MNHEY and CDR2 SMNVEV (reference sequence). The CDR3 DNA reads TGTGCCAGCGGCTGGGGGGGTTATTCCTACAATGAGCAGTTCTTC. This encodes CASGWGGYSYNEQFF.

This clone was recorded once. The CDR3 loop is CASSQPSVPEAFF. The CDR3 DNA sequence: TGTGCCAGCAGCCAACCCTCGGTCCCTGAAGCTTTCTTT. The chain has TRBV11-2 and TRBJ1-1; no reliable D call. V dropped 5 bases and J dropped 6 bases, with 13 bases sitting between them. There are 13 residues in the CDR3. Per germline, CDR1 SGHAT and CDR2 FQNNGV.

The chain combines TRBV19 with TRBJ2-5; 9 bases align to TRBD2. Germline CDR1 reads LNHDA; CDR2 reads SQIVND (reference sequence). V shed 5 bases, J shed 4 bases, and the junction held 14 bases outside the gene matches. The CDR3 spans 17 residues. The CDR3, as DNA: TGTGCCAGTAGTCTGGCGGGAGGGCCGGGTTATCTAGAGACCCAGTACTTC. Protein sequence: CASSLAGGPGYLETQYF. The entire variable domain, with the rest obtained from reference TRBV19 and TRBJ2-5, is as follows: DGGITQSPKYLFRKEGQNVTLSCEQNLNHDAMYWYRQDPGQGLRLIYYSQIVNDFQKGDIAEGYSVSREKKESFPLTVTSAQKNPTAFYLCASSLAGGPGYLETQYFGPGTRLLVL.

This clone was observed a single time. The chain has TRBV4-3 and TRBJ1-5; a weak D match, TRBD1 (5 bases). CDR1 is LGHNA, CDR2 YSLEER, per germline. The CDR3 runs to 17 residues. V lost 0 bases and J 0 bases, leaving 12 bases between the germline ends. The CDR3 sequence: CASSQDSGGRSNQPQHF. In DNA, the CDR3 is TGCGCCAGCAGCCAAGACTCGGGGGGACGTAGCAATCAGCCCCAGCATTTT.

The chain carries TRBV6-5 and TRBJ1-2; 8 bases match TRBD1. This CDR3 is 14 amino acids long. Germline CDR1 and CDR2: MNHEY and SVGAGI. V was pared by 0 bases and J by 6 bases, with 3 bases of the junction left unmatched. CDR3 nucleotide sequence: TGTGCCAGCAGTTACTCTGCAGGGGGCGATGGCTACACCTTC. As protein: CASSYSAGGDGYTF.

This chain links TRBV4-1 with TRBJ2-1; D unclear. The V gene's germline CDR1 is MGHRA and CDR2 YSYEKL. The ends were cut back, 1 base at V and 0 bases at J, with 7 bases in the middle. There are 15 residues in the CDR3. The CDR3 reads CASSQGPSSYNEQFF. The CDR3 DNA sequence: TGCGCCAGCAGCCAAGGTCCTAGCTCCTACAATGAGCAGTTCTTC.

The rearrangement links TRBV18 to TRBJ2-6; 9 bases agree with TRBD1. The CDR3 is made up of 18 amino acids. J gave up 0 bases and V 4 bases, and 7 bases lay outside the gene matches. Germline CDR1 KGHSH, CDR2 LQKENI. Here the CDR3 reads CASSLMGQGSSGANVLTF. The CDR3 coding sequence is TGTGCCAGCTCACTGATGGGACAGGGAAGCTCTGGGGCCAACGTCCTGACTTTC.

The V and J genes are TRBV19 and TRBJ1-1; 8 nucleotides align to TRBD1. Looked up from germline, CDR1 is LNHDA and CDR2 is SQIVND (reference sequence). V trimming: 10 bases; J trimming: 3 bases; junction bases outside the gene matches: 4. The CDR3 covers 12 residues. The CDR3 nucleotides read TGTGCCACAAGACAGGGGTACACTGAAGCTTTCTTT. Translation gives CATRQGYTEAFF.

This chain connects TRBV28 to TRBJ1-5; D gene unclear. There are 15 residues in the CDR3. Looked up from germline, CDR1 is MDHEN and CDR2 is SYDVKM. V was clipped by 7 bases and J by 1 base, with 14 bases between them. CDR3 DNA sequence: TGTGCCAGCACCCTATCAGGTGGGAGCAATCAGCCCCAGCATTTT. Its protein product is CASTLSGGSNQPQHF.

CDR3 bases: TGTGCCAGCAGCCCGAGGAGGGCCGTCACAGATACGCAGTATTTT. Its protein product is CASSPRRAVTDTQYF. This rearrangement joins TRBV7-3 to TRBJ2-3; D possibly corresponds to TRBD2 (6 bases). The CDR3 covers 15 residues. Germline CDR1 SGHTA, CDR2 FQGTGA. With 5 bases removed from V and 2 bases from J, the gap between germline ends came to 14 bases.

Comment on this clone: Other nucleotide sequences in the sample specify the same CDR3. The chain has TRBV2 and TRBJ1-4, with no clear D. CDR3 length: 14 amino acids. Looked up from germline, CDR1 is SNHLY and CDR2 is FYNNEI. V lost 3 bases and J lost 7, with 12 bases in between. Written as DNA, the CDR3 is TGTGCCAGCAGTGAGGCAGTACCCGCTGAAAAACTGTTTTTT. Its translation: CASSEAVPAEKLFF.